These 10 T cell receptor beta chains share one sample of origin, sequenced in a study of technical replicates of blood from several donors. Libraries were prepared by immunoSEQ multiplex PCR; TCRdb keeps only in-frame clonotypes and omits some of them. The sample holds 95,000 or so clones, roughly 95% seen once. The sequencing sample was made of T cells isolated from PBMCs. These receptors all stem from a human donor in good health.

This chain connects TRBV19 to TRBJ2-5; TRBD1 matches 7 bases. This CDR3 is 13 amino acids long. The V segment lost 5 bases and the J segment 4 bases; nucleotides outside the gene matches: 4. The germline CDR1 and CDR2 sequences are LNHDA and SQIVND (reference sequence). The CDR3 nucleotides read TGTGCCAGTAGTCAGGGGGTCCCAGAGACCCAGTACTTC. Translating gives CASSQGVPETQYF.

The chain is built from TRBV27 and TRBJ2-4, with D uncertain. The germline V and J ends were trimmed by 1 base and 0 bases, with 19 bases remaining between them. This CDR3 comprises 19 residues. The germline CDR1 and CDR2 sequences are MNHEY and SMNVEV (reference sequence). In nucleotides, the CDR3 is TGTGCCAGCAGTTTATTGGCGGCCGGCGGAAATCTAGCCAAAAACATTCAGTACTTC. Protein product: CASSLLAAGGNLAKNIQYF.

The gene calls are TRBV13 and TRBJ2-5, with 11 positions matching TRBD2. The CDR3 has 17 amino acids. From germline, CDR1 is PRHDT and CDR2 FYEKMQ (reference sequence). The V gene end was trimmed by 4 bases and the J gene end by 1 base; junction bases not matched to a gene: 8. The CDR3 is CASSYLSTSGIQETQYF. The CDR3 nucleotides are TGTGCCAGCAGCTACCTCTCGACTAGCGGGATCCAAGAGACCCAGTACTTC.

V gene TRBV28 combines with J gene TRBJ2-1; 11 bases align to TRBD2. The CDR3 consists of 15 residues. The V gene's germline CDR1 is MDHEN and CDR2 SYDVKM. After removal of 6 bases from V and 5 bases from J, the junction contained 6 bases not matched to a gene. The CDR3 nucleotides read TGTGCCAGCAGAGCACTAGCGGGAGCACACAATGAGCAGTTCTTC. Encoded protein: CASRALAGAHNEQFF.

This chain uses TRBV5-4 with TRBJ2-7; no firm D call. The CDR3 runs to 14 residues. V was clipped by 0 bases and J by 3 bases, with 10 bases between them. Germline loops: CDR1 SGHNT, CDR2 YYREEE (reference sequence). Written as DNA, the CDR3 is TGTGCCAGCAGCTTGGGACAAACCAACTACGAGCAGTACTTC. Protein: CASSLGQTNYEQYF.

The chain uses TRBV29-1 and TRBJ2-7; 7 bases are a match to TRBD2. CDR1 and CDR2 (germline): SQVTM, ANQGSEA. After removal of 4 bases from V and 0 bases from J, the junction contained 6 bases not matched to a gene. The CDR3 has 14 amino acids. CDR3 in amino acids: CSVVSGRSSYEQYF. The CDR3 nucleotides are TGCAGCGTTGTTTCCGGGAGGAGCTCCTACGAGCAGTACTTC.

The gene calls are TRBV11-2 and TRBJ2-7, with TRBD1 matching over 7 bases. Per the germline V gene, CDR1 is SGHAT and CDR2 is FQNNGV. The CDR3 consists of 15 residues. With V trimmed by 5 bases and J by 0 bases, 7 bases remained unmatched. CDR3 coding DNA: TGTGCCAGCAGCAGACCGGGACAGAGCTCCTACGAGCAGTACTTC. This encodes CASSRPGQSSYEQYF.

The chain combines TRBV11-2 with TRBJ2-7; 8 nucleotides agree with TRBD1. Germline CDR1 is SGHAT and CDR2 is FQNNGV. Losses at the gene ends were 5 bases for V and 5 bases for J; bases not matched to a gene: 8. The CDR3 spans 14 residues. The CDR3: CASSAIRGLNEQYF. The CDR3 region has the DNA TGTGCCAGCAGCGCTATCAGGGGGCTAAACGAGCAGTACTTC.

A single count supports this clone. The genes are TRBV5-4 and TRBJ2-7; TRBD2 matches at 8 bases. CDR3 length equals 16 residues. The germline V gene encodes CDR1 SGHNT and CDR2 YYREEE (reference sequence). V gave up 0 bases and J gave up 0 bases; unmatched junction bases: 5. CDR3 in amino acids: CASSLDGRGFSYEQYF. The CDR3 region has the DNA TGTGCCAGCAGCTTGGACGGGAGGGGTTTCTCCTACGAGCAGTACTTC.

This chain joins TRBV28 and TRBJ2-3; D remains unclear. Trimming pared 10 bases from V and 4 bases from J, leaving 15 bases between. The CDR3 covers 13 residues. Germline V gives CDR1 MDHEN, CDR2 SYDVKM. The CDR3 sequence is CATLVRVPDTQYF. The CDR3 DNA sequence: TGTGCCACCCTAGTAAGAGTTCCAGATACGCAGTATTTT.